This T cell receptor beta chain is from a study of T cell responses to AZD1222 COVID-19 vaccine. J gave up 1 base and V 4 bases, and 6 bases lay outside the gene matches. Germline CDR1 is SGHNT and CDR2 is YYREEE (reference sequence). This CDR3 has 15 residues. Clones were sequenced by immunoSEQ multiplex PCR, and TCRdb holds only the in-frame ones, with some missing. The sample has 150,000 to 200,000 clones; almost 95% are singletons. Source: peripheral blood, taken on day 0 of AZD1222 vaccination. This TCR was sampled from an adult in good health. The V call is TRBV5-4, the J call TRBJ2-3, with 7 bases lining up with TRBD1. The CDR3 reads CASSQDRLGTDTQYF. CDR3 coding DNA: TGTGCCAGCAGCCAGGACAGGTTGGGCACAGATACGCAGTATTTT.